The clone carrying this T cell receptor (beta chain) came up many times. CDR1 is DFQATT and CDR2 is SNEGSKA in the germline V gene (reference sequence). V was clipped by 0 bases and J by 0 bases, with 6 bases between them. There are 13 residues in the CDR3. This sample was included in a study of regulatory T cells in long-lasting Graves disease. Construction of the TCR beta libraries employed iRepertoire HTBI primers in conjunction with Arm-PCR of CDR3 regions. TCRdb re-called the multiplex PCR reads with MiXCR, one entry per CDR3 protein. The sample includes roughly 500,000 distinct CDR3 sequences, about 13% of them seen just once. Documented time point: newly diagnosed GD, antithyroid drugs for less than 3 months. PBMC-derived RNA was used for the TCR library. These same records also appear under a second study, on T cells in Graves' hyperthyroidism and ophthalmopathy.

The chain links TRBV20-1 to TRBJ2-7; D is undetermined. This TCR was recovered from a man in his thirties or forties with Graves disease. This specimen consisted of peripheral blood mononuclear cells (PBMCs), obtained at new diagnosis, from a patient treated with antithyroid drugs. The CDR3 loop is CSARDPRSYEQYF. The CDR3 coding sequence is TGCAGTGCTAGAGACCCCCGCTCCTACGAGCAGTACTTC.